These 18 T cell receptor beta chains were sequenced from one sample in a study of PD-1 blockade in classical Hodgkin lymphoma. Sample time point: cycle 4 day 1 (C4D1), after more than 5 weeks of nivolumab. Every patient had relapsed following autologous stem cell transplantation, and cohorts differed in brentuximab vedotin exposure. From thawed PBMCs, magnetic negative selection was used to isolate the CD8+ T cells. Clones were sequenced by immunoSEQ multiplex PCR, and TCRdb holds only the in-frame ones, with some missing. The table records 15,000 to 25,000 clones, around four fifths of them present only once. The source was CD8+ T cells from blood, collected before the fourth cycle of nivolumab. These receptors were obtained from a human donor with classical Hodgkin lymphoma.

This sequence joins TRBV12-5 and TRBJ2-2; TRBD1 matches at 8 bases. The junction had 2 bases not matched to a gene; V was cut back by 1 base and J by 1 base. The germline V gene encodes CDR1 LGHNT and CDR2 FRNRAP. This CDR3 region has 16 residues. Here the CDR3 reads CASGLAGTGNTGELFF. CDR3 nucleotide sequence: TGTGCTAGTGGTTTGGCCGGGACAGGGAACACCGGGGAGCTGTTTTTT.

In this sample, this clone turned up once. The chain has TRBV7-8 and TRBJ1-1, with D possibly matching TRBD1 (6 bases). The CDR3 covers 16 residues. The germline CDR1 and CDR2 sequences are SGHVS and FQNEAQ. V lost 5 bases, J lost 0 bases, and 16 bases lay in between. The CDR3 DNA sequence: TGTGCCAGCAGCCTGGGGGGGCTCTACATGAACACTGAAGCTTTCTTT. Its protein product is CASSLGGLYMNTEAFF.

The rearrangement uses TRBV2 and TRBJ2-1; 8 bases line up with TRBD1. Per the germline V gene, CDR1 is SNHLY and CDR2 is FYNNEI. With V trimmed by 5 bases and J by 8 bases, 5 bases remained unmatched. This CDR3 is built from 13 residues. The CDR3 DNA reads TGTGCCAGCAGTCGGACAGGGCTCGATGAGCAGTTCTTC. Protein: CASSRTGLDEQFF.

The chain employs TRBV27 and TRBJ1-4; 7 bases agree with TRBD1. CDR1 is MNHEY and CDR2 is SMNVEV in the germline V gene (reference sequence). The CDR3 consists of 13 residues. After removal of 3 bases from V and 8 bases from J, the junction contained 3 bases not matched to a gene. CDR3 in DNA: TGTGCCAGCAGTTTCCCGGGACAGGAAAAACTGTTTTTT. This gives the protein CASSFPGQEKLFF.

The chain's CDR3 is CASRERGSGYNEQFF. CDR3 in DNA: TGTGCCAGCAGAGAAAGGGGCAGTGGGTACAATGAGCAGTTCTTC. The gene calls are TRBV27 and TRBJ2-1; possibly TRBD1 for D (5 bases). V lost 6 bases to trimming and J lost 4 bases, with 16 bases between them. The CDR3 extends over 15 amino acids. The germline CDR1 and CDR2 sequences are MNHEY and SMNVEV (reference sequence).

V gene TRBV28 combines with J gene TRBJ1-5, with a tentative D call TRBD1 (6 bases). Germline-derived CDR1 and CDR2 are MDHEN and SYDVKM. The length of the CDR3 is 19 residues. Deletions cut 4 bases from V and 0 bases from J, with 22 bases between. CDR3 coding DNA: TGTGCCAGCAGTTCTAGTACGGCGGACAGCACCTATAGCAATCAGCCCCAGCATTTT. Protein product: CASSSSTADSTYSNQPQHF.

The V call is TRBV9, the J call TRBJ1-2, with D hard to call. The germline V gene encodes CDR1 SGDLS and CDR2 YYNGEE. CDR3 length: 12 residues. Trimming took off 0 bases at V and 4 bases at J, with 4 bases between the two ends. The CDR3 coding sequence is TGTGCCAGCAGCGTAGGCGGCTATGGCTACACCTTC. Amino acid sequence: CASSVGGYGYTF.

The V call is TRBV5-8, the J call TRBJ1-5; D is perhaps TRBD1 (6 bases). Germline V gives CDR1 SGHTS, CDR2 YDEGEE. Trimming removed 4 bases at V and 0 bases at J, with 14 bases between. The CDR3 covers 16 residues. CDR3 amino acids: CASSLGATNSNQPQHF. CDR3 nucleotides: TGTGCCAGCAGCCTGGGGGCGACGAATAGCAATCAGCCCCAGCATTTT.

This clone was seen just once. The chain uses TRBV2 and TRBJ2-2; TRBD1 matches at 7 bases. Trimming removed 4 bases from V and 6 bases from J; junction bases left unmatched: 8. The CDR3 totals 15 residues. Germline lookup yields CDR1 SNHLY and CDR2 FYNNEI. The CDR3 protein is CASSAGQVFPGELFF. CDR3 DNA: TGTGCCAGCAGTGCAGGACAGGTCTTCCCCGGGGAGCTGTTTTTT.

The chain has TRBV7-8 and TRBJ2-3; 7 positions agree with TRBD1. The CDR3 length is 15 residues. CDR1 and CDR2 (germline): SGHVS, FQNEAQ. With V trimmed by 1 base and J by 4 bases, 5 bases remained unmatched. CDR3 nucleotides: TGTGCCAGCAGCTTAGTTTTTCAGGGGGCAGATACGCAGTATTTT. Encoded protein: CASSLVFQGADTQYF.

This clone is a singleton in its sample. This chain uses TRBV21-1 with TRBJ1-3. TRBV21-1 counts as a pseudogene. This CDR3 region has 11 residues. CDR3 nucleotides: TGTGCCAGCAGCAACGGAAACACCATATATTTT. This gives the protein CASSNGNTIYF.

The gene calls are TRBV7-8 and TRBJ2-7; TRBD1 matches at 7 bases. The CDR3 has 15 residues. After removal of 5 bases from V and 2 bases from J, the junction contained 9 bases not matched to a gene. The germline gives CDR1 SGHVS, CDR2 FQNEAQ. This chain's CDR3 is CASSLQGVITYEQYF. The CDR3 DNA sequence: TGTGCCAGCAGCCTCCAGGGGGTTATAACCTACGAGCAGTACTTC. The complete variable domain, with remaining parts taken from reference TRBV7-8 and TRBJ2-7, reads GAGVSQSPRYKVAKRGQDVALRCDPISGHVSLFWYQQALGQGPEFLTYFQNEAQLDKSGLPSDRFFAERPEGSVSTLKIQRTQQEDSAVYLCASSLQGVITYEQYFGPGTRLTVT.

This sequence joins TRBV7-4 and TRBJ1-3; tentative D call: TRBD1 (6 bases). V dropped 6 bases and J dropped 2 bases, with 11 bases sitting between them. Germline lookup yields CDR1 SGHVT and CDR2 SQSDAQ. This CDR3 region has 14 residues. Here the CDR3 DNA reads TGTGCCAGCAGGGGTGGGGGCACTGGAAACACCATATATTTT. This translates into CASRGGGTGNTIYF.

The rearrangement uses TRBV5-6 and TRBJ2-7; 7 nucleotides align to TRBD1. Germline trimming cut 3 bases from V and 2 bases from J; bases unmatched to any gene: 8. The germline V gene has CDR1 SGHDT and CDR2 YYEEEE. This CDR3 contains 15 residues. The CDR3 region has the DNA TGTGCCAGCAGCTGGGACAGCGAAGAGGCCTACGAGCAGTACTTC. Translated: CASSWDSEEAYEQYF.

This clone appeared a single time. The chain is built from TRBV4-3 and TRBJ1-2, with 7 bases fitting TRBD1. The CDR3 has 14 residues. CDR1 is LGHNA, CDR2 YSLEER, per germline. V dropped 5 bases and J dropped 5; count of bases not matched to a gene: 8. The CDR3 coding sequence is TGCGCCAGCAGCTCTCAAGGGACAGCTTATGGCTACACCTTC. Protein product: CASSSQGTAYGYTF.

This clone turned up a few times. The chain uses TRBV7-9 and TRBJ1-2; D is undetermined. V was pared by 4 bases and J by 4 bases, with 22 bases between. Looked up from germline, CDR1 is SEHNR and CDR2 is FQNEAQ (reference sequence). The CDR3 sequence is 17 residues long. For the CDR3, the DNA is TGTGCCAGCAGCTCCGCCCTAACGAGGGCCAGGAGCTATGGCTACACCTTC. Encoded protein: CASSSALTRARSYGYTF.

The V and J genes are TRBV25-1 and TRBJ1-1; the D gene is possibly TRBD1 (5 bases). The CDR3 consists of 11 residues. V gave up 9 bases and J gave up 4 bases, with 9 bases separating them. Germline V gives CDR1 MGHDK, CDR2 SYGVNS. CDR3 in amino acids: CASRGGTEAFF. The CDR3 region has the DNA TGTGCCAGTCGGGGGGGCACTGAAGCTTTCTTT.

The chain links TRBV7-6 to TRBJ2-1; D call uncertain. V lost 3 bases, J lost 8 bases, and 14 bases lay in between. This CDR3 is built from 14 residues. Germline-derived CDR1 and CDR2 are SGHVS and FNYEAQ. The CDR3 region is CASSFATDEDEQFF. The DNA of the CDR3 is TGTGCCAGCAGCTTTGCGACCGACGAGGATGAGCAGTTCTTC. The whole variable domain, filled in from reference TRBV7-6 and TRBJ2-1, reads GAGVSQSPRYKVTKRGQDVALRCDPISGHVSLYWYRQALGQGPEFLTYFNYEAQQDKSGLPNDRFSAERPEGSISTLTIQRTEQRDSAMYRCASSFATDEDEQFFGPGTRLTVL.